This TCR beta chain emerged from a study of cytomegalovirus exposure and HLA in healthy donors. Germline V CDR1 and CDR2: SGHAT, FQDESV (reference sequence). The CDR3 runs to 15 residues. Trimming stripped 1 base from V and 2 bases from J, with 12 bases between. Study-wide results and limits: It was 164 TCR beta chains that were listed as cytomegalovirus-associated. It was found in a later analysis that first-cohort TCR clusters tended to co-occur in the 100 to 150 validation repertoires. Three CMV-associated chains proved CMV antigen-specific in vitro.

In regard to this clone: Its matching antigen is unknown.

Profiled with immunoSEQ multiplex PCR; TCRdb holds only in-frame clones, not every one. Of some 200,000 clones detected, approximately 84% appear once; the ten largest clones hold 2.5% to 3%. The receptor's source is a woman under 30 in good health and CMV-seropositive. V is TRBV11-1 and J is TRBJ2-7, with D perhaps matching TRBD2 (6 bases). The sequenced sample consisted of PBMCs. This CDR3 reads CASSLEGGVTYEQYF. In DNA form, the CDR3 reads TGTGCCAGCAGCTTAGAAGGCGGGGTTACCTACGAGCAGTACTTC.